The present T cell receptor (beta chain) was sequenced within a study of blood T cells in healthy people across ages. The CDR3 has 14 amino acids. Germline CDR1 KGHDR, CDR2 SFDVKD. Study observations and caveats: Per million T cells, TCR beta diversity dropped roughly linearly as age increased.

The use of a sample-barcoded 5' primer and a J-beta primer mix characterized a second PCR of roughly 6 to 11 cycles. TCRdb reprocessed the 5' RACE reads via MiXCR and lists one record per CDR3 protein. The top ten hold around 3% of the sample, which has around 780,000 distinct CDR3 sequences, more than 25% seen once. Comments on this clonotype: What it binds is not known. The junction and the germline gene differ at one end; a read error may be behind it.

The same data also went into a second study, on T cells of mothers and their children. As reported in that work: Normalized overlap was always slightly, never significantly, higher in related than unrelated mother-child pairs.

The TCR originated in a boy aged 5-17 years in good health. V and J are TRBV24-1 and TRBJ1-2; TRBD1 might be the D (5 bases). Sequenced sample: blood. The chain's CDR3 is CATSDRQFNYDYTF. DNA of the CDR3: TGTGCCACCAGTGATCGACAGTTCAACTATGACTACACCTTC.